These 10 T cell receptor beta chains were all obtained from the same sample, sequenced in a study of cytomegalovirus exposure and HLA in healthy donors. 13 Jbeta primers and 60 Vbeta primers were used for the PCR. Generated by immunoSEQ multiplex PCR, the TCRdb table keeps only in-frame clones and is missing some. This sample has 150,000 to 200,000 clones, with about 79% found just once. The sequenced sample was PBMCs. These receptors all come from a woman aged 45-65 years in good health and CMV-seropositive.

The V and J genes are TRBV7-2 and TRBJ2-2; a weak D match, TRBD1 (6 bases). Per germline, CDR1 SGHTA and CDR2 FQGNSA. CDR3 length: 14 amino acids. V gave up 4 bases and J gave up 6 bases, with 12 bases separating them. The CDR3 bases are TGTGCCAGCAGCTCAGTTGCAGGGGCCGGGGAGCTGTTTTTT. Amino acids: CASSSVAGAGELFF.

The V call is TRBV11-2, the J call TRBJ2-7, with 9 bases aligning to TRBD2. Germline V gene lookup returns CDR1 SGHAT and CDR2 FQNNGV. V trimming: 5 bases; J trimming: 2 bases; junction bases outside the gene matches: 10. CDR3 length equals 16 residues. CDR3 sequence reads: CASSPASGGTPYEQYF. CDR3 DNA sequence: TGTGCCAGCAGCCCCGCGAGCGGGGGGACCCCCTACGAGCAGTACTTC.

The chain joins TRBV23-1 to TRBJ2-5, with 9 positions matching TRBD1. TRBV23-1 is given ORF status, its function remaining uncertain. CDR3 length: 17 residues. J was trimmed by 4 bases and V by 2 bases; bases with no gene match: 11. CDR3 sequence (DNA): TGCGCCAGCAGTCAAGATCACCGGGACAGGGTTTCAGAGACCCAGTACTTC. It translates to CASSQDHRDRVSETQYF.

In DNA, the CDR3 is TGTGCCAGCAGGTCGGACAGGGGGCGTGAGCAGTACTTC. This gives the protein CASRSDRGREQYF. This rearrangement joins TRBV28 to TRBJ2-7, with 11 bases identical to TRBD1. This CDR3 contains 13 residues. Germline CDR1 and CDR2: MDHEN and SYDVKM. The V segment lost 6 bases and the J segment 7 bases; nucleotides outside the gene matches: 5.

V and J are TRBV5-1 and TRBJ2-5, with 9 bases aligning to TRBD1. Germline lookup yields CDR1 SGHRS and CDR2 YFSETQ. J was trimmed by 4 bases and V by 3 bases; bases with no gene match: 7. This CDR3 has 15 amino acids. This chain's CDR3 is CASSSGQGTGETQYF. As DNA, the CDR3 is TGCGCCAGCAGCTCGGGACAGGGAACGGGAGAGACCCAGTACTTC.

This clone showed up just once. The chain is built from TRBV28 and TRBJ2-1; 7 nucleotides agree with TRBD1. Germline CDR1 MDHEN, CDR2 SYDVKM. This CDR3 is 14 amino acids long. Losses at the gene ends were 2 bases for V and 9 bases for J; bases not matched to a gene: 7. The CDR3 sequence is CASSLRATGFEQFF. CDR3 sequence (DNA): TGTGCCAGCAGTTTACGGGCGACAGGGTTTGAGCAGTTCTTC. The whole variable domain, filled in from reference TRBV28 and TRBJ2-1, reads DVKVTQSSRYLVKRTGEKVFLECVQDMDHENMFWYRQDPGLGLRLIYFSYDVKMKEKGDIPEGYSVSREKKERFSLILESASTNQTSMYLCASSLRATGFEQFFGPGTRLTVL.

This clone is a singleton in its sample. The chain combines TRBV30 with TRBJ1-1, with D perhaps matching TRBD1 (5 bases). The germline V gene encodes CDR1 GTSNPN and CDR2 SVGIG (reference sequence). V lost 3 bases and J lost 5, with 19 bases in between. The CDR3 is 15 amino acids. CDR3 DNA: TGTGCCTGGAGAGGGGTGCACCCAGTCCATACTGAAGCTTTCTTT. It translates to CAWRGVHPVHTEAFF.

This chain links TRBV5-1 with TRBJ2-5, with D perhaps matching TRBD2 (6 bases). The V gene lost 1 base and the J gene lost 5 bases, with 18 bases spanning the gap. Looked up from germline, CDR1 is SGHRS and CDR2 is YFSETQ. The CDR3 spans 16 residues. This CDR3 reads CASSLISQDGGETQYF. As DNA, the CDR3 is TGCGCCAGCAGCTTGATTTCTCAGGATGGGGGGGAGACCCAGTACTTC.

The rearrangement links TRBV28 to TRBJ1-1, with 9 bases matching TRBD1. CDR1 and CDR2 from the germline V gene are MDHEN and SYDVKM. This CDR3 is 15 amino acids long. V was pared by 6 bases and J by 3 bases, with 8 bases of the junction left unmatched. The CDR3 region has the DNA TGTGCCAGCAGGCTTGCGACAGGGGGACACACTGAAGCTTTCTTT. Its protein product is CASRLATGGHTEAFF.

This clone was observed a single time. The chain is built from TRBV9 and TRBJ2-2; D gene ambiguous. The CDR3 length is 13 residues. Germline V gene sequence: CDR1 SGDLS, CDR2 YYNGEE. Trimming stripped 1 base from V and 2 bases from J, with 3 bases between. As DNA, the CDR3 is TGTGCCAGCAGCGTACAAAACACCGGGGAGCTGTTTTTT. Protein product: CASSVQNTGELFF.